These 29 T cell receptor beta chains were sequenced from one sample in a study of cytomegalovirus exposure and HLA in healthy donors. PCR involved 60 Vbeta and 13 Jbeta primers. TCRdb's table, derived via immunoSEQ multiplex PCR, lists solely in-frame clones and lacks some. The table includes 120,000 to 150,000 clones, about 80% detected once. What was sequenced was PBMCs. These receptors were obtained from a woman between 40 and 55 years old in good health and CMV-seronegative.

The V and J genes are TRBV9 and TRBJ1-3; D gene uncertain. CDR1 is SGDLS and CDR2 is YYNGEE in the germline V gene. This CDR3 has 15 residues. Trimming removed 0 bases from V and 4 bases from J, with 11 bases in between. In DNA, the CDR3 is TGTGCCAGCAGCGTAGAGAGTATAAGAGGAAACACCATATATTTT. Protein product: CASSVESIRGNTIYF.

This chain links TRBV4-2 with TRBJ2-5; 8 nucleotides agree with TRBD2. TRBJ2-7 explains the end of the DNA better; the J call may be wrong. The CDR3 spans 15 residues. Germline V CDR1 and CDR2: LGHNA, YNFKEQ. CDR3 DNA: TGTGCCAGCAGCCAAGAGACTAGCGTGTTCTACGAGCAGTACTTC. Translation gives CASSQETSVFYEQYF.

The chain recombines TRBV29-1 with TRBJ1-1; tentatively, D is TRBD1 (6 bases). This CDR3 is built from 13 residues. Between the trimmed V and J ends, which lost 6 bases and 6 bases, there was a span of 17 bases. CDR1 is SQVTM and CDR2 is ANQGSEA in the germline V gene. The CDR3 bases are TGCAGCGTCAAACCGGGACACGGCGCTGAAGCTTTCTTT. This codes for CSVKPGHGAEAFF.

This clone has more than one count but fewer than ten. The chain combines TRBV7-9 with TRBJ2-1; no clear D gene. The CDR3 is 12 residues long. Trimming took off 5 bases at V and 8 bases at J, with 10 bases between the two ends. The germline V gene has CDR1 SEHNR and CDR2 FQNEAQ (reference sequence). The DNA of the CDR3 is TGTGCCAGCAGCCCCGCGCGGTATGAGCAGTTCTTC. Protein product: CASSPARYEQFF. Filled out from reference TRBV7-9 and TRBJ2-1, the complete variable domain reads DTGVSQNPRHKITKRGQNVTFRCDPISEHNRLYWYRQTLGQGPEFLTYFQNEAQLEKSRLLSDRFSAERPKGSFSTLEIQRTEQGDSAMYLCASSPARYEQFFGPGTRLTVL.

J is TRBJ1-2 and V is TRBV28, with D possibly being TRBD1 (5 bases). CDR3 length: 16 amino acids. The germline V gene encodes CDR1 MDHEN and CDR2 SYDVKM. The V gene lost 5 bases and the J gene lost 0 bases, with 16 bases spanning the gap. The CDR3 sequence is CASSDIDRLANYGYTF. For the CDR3, the DNA is TGTGCCAGCAGTGACATCGACAGACTGGCTAACTATGGCTACACCTTC.

The chain recombines TRBV7-9 with TRBJ1-2; maybe TRBD1 (5 bases). Per the germline V gene, CDR1 is SEHNR and CDR2 is FQNEAQ (reference sequence). The CDR3 runs to 14 residues. Deletions cut 1 base from V and 6 bases from J, with 12 bases between. The CDR3 DNA follows: TGTGCCAGCAGCTTAGGGTTTGGGGCGGATGGCTACACCTTC. Amino acid sequence: CASSLGFGADGYTF.

This sequence joins TRBV9 and TRBJ1-1; 7 bases agree with TRBD1. The CDR3 is 14 amino acids. From germline, CDR1 is SGDLS and CDR2 YYNGEE. V lost 0 bases to trimming and J lost 7 bases; unmatched junction nucleotides: 6. In DNA form, the CDR3 reads TGTGCCAGCAGCGTAGATGGGACAGCCTATGAAGCTTTCTTT. Translation gives CASSVDGTAYEAFF.

The chain links TRBV27 to TRBJ2-7; 9 nucleotides agree with TRBD2. Germline CDR1 MNHEY, CDR2 SMNVEV (reference sequence). This CDR3 has 17 residues. The V and J ends lost 3 bases and 2 bases, in that order; junction bases with no gene match: 11. The CDR3 DNA follows: TGTGCCAGCAGTTTTTCTAGCGGGGACCGTGCTACCTACGAGCAGTACTTC. Amino acid sequence: CASSFSSGDRATYEQYF.

This chain connects TRBV13 to TRBJ2-7; 9 bases align to TRBD1. The CDR3 has 15 amino acids. Germline V gene sequence: CDR1 PRHDT, CDR2 FYEKMQ (reference sequence). The ends lost 5 bases at V and 2 bases at J; junction bases unmatched: 7. Written as DNA, the CDR3 is TGTGCCAGCAGCCCCGGGACAGGGAATACCTACGAGCAGTACTTC. Translation gives CASSPGTGNTYEQYF. Based on the CDR3 plus reference TRBV13 and TRBJ2-7, the full variable domain is AAGVIQSPRHLIKEKRETATLKCYPIPRHDTVYWYQQGPGQDPQFLISFYEKMQSDKGSIPDRFSAQQFSDYHSELNMSSLELGDSALYFCASSPGTGNTYEQYFGPGTRLTVT.

The chain carries TRBV9 and TRBJ2-2, with 12 bases aligning to TRBD2. Germline loops: CDR1 SGDLS, CDR2 YYNGEE. This CDR3 spans 17 amino acids. V was pared by 4 bases and J by 3 bases, with 7 bases of the junction left unmatched. The CDR3 sequence: CASSIQLAGGYTGELFF. Written as DNA, the CDR3 is TGTGCCAGCAGCATACAGCTAGCGGGAGGGTACACCGGGGAGCTGTTTTTT. Using reference TRBV9 and TRBJ2-2 for the parts outside the CDR3, the full variable domain is DSGVTQTPKHLITATGQRVTLRCSPRSGDLSVYWYQQSLDQGLQFLIQYYNGEERAKGNILERFSAQQFPDLHSELNLSSLELGDSALYFCASSIQLAGGYTGELFFGEGSRLTVL.

The genes are TRBV2 and TRBJ1-5; possible D gene TRBD1, 6 bases. V was pared by 8 bases and J by 1 base, with 12 bases between. This CDR3 has 14 amino acids. Germline assignment: CDR1 SNHLY and CDR2 FYNNEI. CDR3 bases: TGTGCCAGCCTCAGAGACAGGAGCAATCAGCCCCAGCATTTT. Encoded protein: CASLRDRSNQPQHF.

V usage is TRBV6-1 and J usage is TRBJ2-7; 7 bases line up with TRBD2. The germline gives CDR1 MNHNS, CDR2 SASEGT. The CDR3 is made up of 15 amino acids. The V and J ends lost 7 bases and 4 bases, in that order; junction bases with no gene match: 13. The CDR3 loop is CASKERDSVFYEQYF. The CDR3 coding sequence is TGTGCCAGCAAAGAGCGGGACTCGGTATTTTACGAGCAGTACTTC.

In this sample, this clone turned up once. The CDR3 nucleotides read TGTGCCAGCAGTTACCCCGGGACAGGGGTCTACAATGAGCAGTTCTTC. This encodes CASSYPGTGVYNEQFF. The V gene is TRBV6-5, the J gene TRBJ2-1, with 10 bases fitting TRBD1. V trimming: 2 bases; J trimming: 3 bases; junction bases outside the gene matches: 4. The CDR3 covers 16 residues. Looked up from germline, CDR1 is MNHEY and CDR2 is SVGAGI.

This clone occurred a few times. The genes are TRBV21-1 and TRBJ2-7; whether TRBD1, the table's D call, matches the DNA was not checked. TRBV21-1 counts as a pseudogene. The CDR3 length is 13 residues. The DNA for the CDR3 is TGTGCCAGCAGCATACAGGGGGCGGGTGAGCAGTACTTC. This codes for CASSIQGAGEQYF.

The V gene is TRBV10-3, the J gene TRBJ2-3; the match to TRBD2 covers 13 bases. After removal of 9 bases from V and 2 bases from J, the junction contained 5 bases not matched to a gene. CDR1 ENHRY and CDR2 SYGVKD come from the germline V gene. The CDR3 sequence is 15 residues long. Here the CDR3 reads CAIRTSGSDTDTQYF. DNA for the CDR3: TGTGCCATTCGGACTAGCGGGAGTGACACAGATACGCAGTATTTT.

The chain links TRBV7-6 to TRBJ1-2; 9 positions match TRBD1. Unmatched junction bases numbered 7, after V lost 10 bases and J lost 4 bases. The CDR3 spans 13 residues. The germline V gene has CDR1 SGHVS and CDR2 FNYEAQ. DNA for the CDR3: TGTGCCATACGGGACAGGGACGGCTATGGCTACACCTTC. Translating it yields CAIRDRDGYGYTF.

J is TRBJ2-2 and V is TRBV10-3, with D perhaps matching TRBD2 (5 bases). Trimming took 5 bases from V and 7 from J, leaving 14 bases between them. Germline V gene sequence: CDR1 ENHRY, CDR2 SYGVKD. The length of the CDR3 is 14 residues. The CDR3 bases are TGTGCCATCAGTCCCCGGACTGACGGCGGGGAGCTGTTTTTT. Translated, it gives CAISPRTDGGELFF.

The rearrangement joins TRBV5-6 to TRBJ2-3; 11 bases are a match to TRBD2. The V segment lost 4 bases and the J segment 4 bases; nucleotides outside the gene matches: 17. CDR1 and CDR2 (germline): SGHDT, YYEEEE. This CDR3 spans 19 amino acids. The CDR3 region is CASSTGTELAGGPADTQYF. The CDR3 nucleotides are TGTGCCAGCAGCACCGGGACGGAGTTAGCGGGAGGGCCGGCAGATACGCAGTATTTT.

The chain carries TRBV5-1 and TRBJ2-6; D might be TRBD1 (7 bases). Germline assignment: CDR1 SGHRS and CDR2 YFSETQ. V was cut by 6 bases and J by 3 bases, with 19 bases left in between. The CDR3 is 17 amino acids. CDR3 nucleotide sequence: TGCGCCAGCACCAACCTCCACAGGGGAGGTGGGGCCAACGTCCTGACTTTC. This encodes CASTNLHRGGGANVLTF.

The rearrangement uses TRBV28 and TRBJ2-7; D unclear. This CDR3 region has 11 residues. Trimming left V 4 bases short and J 4 bases short, with 5 bases between. Germline CDR1 and CDR2: MDHEN and SYDVKM. The DNA for the CDR3 is TGTGCCAGCAGTTGGGCGTACGAGCAGTACTTC. It codes for CASSWAYEQYF.

This chain links TRBV29-1 with TRBJ2-3, with 8 bases matching TRBD1. The germline CDR1 and CDR2 sequences are SQVTM and ANQGSEA. After removal of 6 bases from V and 2 bases from J, the junction contained 10 bases not matched to a gene. The CDR3 totals 15 residues. The CDR3 spells CSVLANRGSTDTQYF. In DNA, the CDR3 is TGCAGCGTACTCGCAAACAGGGGGTCCACAGATACGCAGTATTTT.

This chain uses TRBV10-3 with TRBJ1-3, with D unclear. V lost 8 bases to trimming and J lost 4 bases, with 15 bases between them. The CDR3 loop spans 14 amino acids. Per germline, CDR1 ENHRY and CDR2 SYGVKD. The CDR3 loop is CAIEVVPRGNTIYF. CDR3 sequence (DNA): TGTGCCATCGAGGTTGTACCGAGGGGAAACACCATATATTTT.

The chain uses TRBV19 and TRBJ2-5; 7 nucleotides align to TRBD2. Trimming at V came to 4 bases and at J to 2 bases, leaving 4 bases not matched to a gene. The CDR3 has 14 residues. CDR1 is LNHDA, CDR2 SQIVND, per germline (reference sequence). The CDR3 loop reads CASSTQGGQETQYF. The CDR3 DNA is TGTGCCAGTAGTACCCAGGGAGGGCAAGAGACCCAGTACTTC.

The V and J genes are TRBV10-1 and TRBJ1-3; no clear D. Looked up from germline, CDR1 is WNHNN and CDR2 is SYGVQD (reference sequence). Deletions cut 5 bases from V and 0 bases from J, with 8 bases between. This CDR3 region has 14 residues. The CDR3 reads CASSQHISGNTIYF. CDR3 bases: TGCGCCAGCAGTCAACACATCTCTGGAAACACCATATATTTT.

The V call is TRBV19, the J call TRBJ2-5, with a possible D match to TRBD1 (6 bases). V was shortened by 6 bases and J by 1 base, with 15 bases between the two germline ends. Germline CDR1 and CDR2: LNHDA and SQIVND (reference sequence). The CDR3 has 15 amino acids. CDR3 amino acids: CASSSTRDTQETQYF. CDR3 nucleotide sequence: TGTGCCAGTAGCTCGACTCGGGACACCCAAGAGACCCAGTACTTC.

This sequence joins TRBV6-5 and TRBJ2-5; D is unresolved. The DNA end is more similar to TRBJ2-7, so the J call may be wrong. Looked up from germline, CDR1 is MNHEY and CDR2 is SVGAGI. The CDR3 runs to 14 residues. As DNA, the CDR3 is TGTGCCAGCAGAACCTCTTACGAAGACTACGAGCAGTACTTC. This translates into CASRTSYEDYEQYF.

The chain joins TRBV11-3 to TRBJ2-1; 7 bases agree with TRBD1. CDR1 and CDR2 (germline): SGHNT, YENEEA. This CDR3 spans 13 amino acids. Trimming took 3 bases from V and 5 from J; bases not matched to a gene: 1. CDR3 region: CASSFTGDNEQFF. Here the CDR3 DNA reads TGTGCCAGCAGCTTCACAGGGGACAATGAGCAGTTCTTC.

This chain links TRBV7-2 with TRBJ2-2; TRBD2 agrees at 7 bases. The ends lost 0 bases at V and 4 bases at J; junction bases unmatched: 11. The CDR3 runs to 18 residues. Per the germline V gene, CDR1 is SGHTA and CDR2 is FQGNSA. CDR3 amino acids: CASSLAGGSPVITGELFF. CDR3 bases: TGTGCCAGCAGCTTAGCGGGAGGGTCCCCTGTGATCACCGGGGAGCTGTTTTTT.

V usage is TRBV11-2 and J usage is TRBJ2-3; 7 bases line up with TRBD2. The CDR3 extends over 13 amino acids. J was trimmed by 7 bases and V by 4 bases; bases with no gene match: 5. Germline V gene data show CDR1 as SGHAT and CDR2 as FQNNGV. The CDR3 nucleotides read TGTGCCAGCAGCTCGGGGCGGGGGAATACGCAGTATTTT. Its protein is CASSSGRGNTQYF.